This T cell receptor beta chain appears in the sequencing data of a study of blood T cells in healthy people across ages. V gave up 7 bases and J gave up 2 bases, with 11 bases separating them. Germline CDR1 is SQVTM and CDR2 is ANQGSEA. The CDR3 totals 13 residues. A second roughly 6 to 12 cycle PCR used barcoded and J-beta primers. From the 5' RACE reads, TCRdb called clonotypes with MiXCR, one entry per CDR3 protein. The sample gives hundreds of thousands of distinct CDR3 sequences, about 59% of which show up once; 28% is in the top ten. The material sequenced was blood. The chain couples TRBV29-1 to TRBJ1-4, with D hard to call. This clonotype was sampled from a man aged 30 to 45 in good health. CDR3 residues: CSALTTTNEKLFF. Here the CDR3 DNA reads TGCAGCGCTCTGACAACCACTAATGAAAAACTGTTTTTT.